The TCR beta chain under discussion was sequenced for a study of post-analysis software for immune sequencing data. Study summary: Secondary progressive, relapsing-remitting and progressive-relapsing multiple sclerosis were among the included disease courses. Study observations and caveats: Samples from one preparation batch, clustered by F measure, grouped strongly together.

About this clonotype: What it binds is not known.

Unique-molecular-identifier-tagged TCR beta cDNA libraries were used. Between about 0.9 and 11 million T cells gave rise to some 470,000 cDNA molecules. TCRdb re-called the PCR reads with MiXCR, one entry per CDR3 protein. The sample lists hundreds of thousands of distinct CDR3 sequences; 44% were seen once. The specimen sequenced was blood. The receptor was derived from a girl between 5 and 17 years old with multiple sclerosis.

The CDR3 region has the DNA TGTGCCAGCGGCAGGGGGGACACTGAAGCTTTCTTT. This sequence encodes CASGRGDTEAFF. The chain is built from TRBV6-5 and TRBJ1-1, with TRBD1 identical over 7 bases. This CDR3 region has 12 residues. CDR1 MNHEY and CDR2 SVGAGI come from the germline V gene. J was trimmed by 3 bases and V by 8 bases; bases with no gene match: 3.